This T cell receptor (beta chain) was captured by sequencing in a study of blood T cell repertoires in COVID-19. Overall study: Researchers got acute and convalescent COVID-19 samples from the United States, Italy and Spain. T cells, B-cell-depleted T cells, or PBMCs provided the cDNA or gDNA that served as material.

Per the authors' pipeline: From reference gene primer amplification, estimates of nucleated cell counts were derived. Sequenced by immunoSEQ multiplex PCR; TCRdb stores in-frame clones only, minus some. V, J and clone size are taken as reported in that table, and D and trimming were inferred from the DNA itself. The data contain fewer than 120,000 clones, 76% of them singletons. The CDR3 consists of 16 residues. Trimming took 3 bases from V and 3 from J; bases not matched to a gene: 9. Germline V CDR1 and CDR2: MNHEY, SMNVEV (reference sequence). Sequenced: peripheral blood. The rearrangement joins TRBV27 to TRBJ2-7; 9 positions match TRBD1. The TCR sequence derives from a woman older than 75 with acute or convalescent COVID-19. For the CDR3, the DNA is TGTGCCAGCAGTTTGACACCGGGGACAGGGATCTACGAGCAGTACTTC. It codes for CASSLTPGTGIYEQYF.